The following is a T cell receptor beta chain sequence with its context. What it binds is not known. Use of 60 Vbeta and 13 Jbeta primers characterized the PCR. Method: immunoSEQ multiplex PCR; TCRdb's copy keeps in-frame clones and lacks some. This table holds some 120,000 clones. The entry originates in a study of cytomegalovirus exposure and HLA in healthy donors. Whole-study results and caveats: Analysis was carried out at a later point, and it linked a missense DCLRE1C variant to TCR beta V- and J-gene trimming.

The ends were cut back, 10 bases at V and 6 bases at J, with 12 bases in the middle. Germline V gene sequence: CDR1 MNHNS, CDR2 SASEGT. This CDR3 contains 11 residues. The chain employs TRBV6-1 and TRBJ1-1; the D gene is possibly TRBD1 (5 bases). The clonotype originates from a middle-aged man in good health and CMV-seropositive. The material sequenced was PBMCs. The DNA for the CDR3 is TGTGCCATTCAGGGTAACCCTGAAGCTTTCTTT. Translated, it gives CAIQGNPEAFF.